The source of this TCR beta chain is a study of T cell clonotyping in hematopoietic cell transplantation. This CDR3 is built from 15 residues. V shed 2 bases and J shed 1 base, with 14 bases lying between them. Looked up from germline, CDR1 is GTSNPN and CDR2 is SVGIG (reference sequence). Note on this clone: Its antigen is undetermined.

Study outcomes and limitations: After transplant, recipient diversity fell while pathologically expanded clonotypes grew through day 180. Higher Inverse Simpson Index values in graft donor and pretransplant recipient predicted broader posttransplant TCR diversity.

The repertoire was sequenced with immunoSEQ multiplex PCR; TCRdb's copy has only in-frame clones and lacks some. The sample comprises about 12,000 clones, about half of which are singletons, and 9.5% to 12% rests with the top ten. The sample taken for sequencing was peripheral blood mononuclear cells. The TCR was taken from a man in his fifties or sixties in good health. Some clones in this sample may be carry-over from other donors' samples. The chain carries TRBV30 and TRBJ2-5; D unresolved. The CDR3: CAWSPTDIFQETQYF. The CDR3 nucleotides are TGTGCCTGGAGTCCAACCGACATCTTCCAAGAGACCCAGTACTTC. The full variable domain, in which reference TRBV30 and TRBJ2-5 provide the parts outside the CDR3, is SQTIHQWPATLVQPVGSPLSLECTVEGTSNPNLYWYRQAAGRGLQLLFYSVGIGQISSEVPQNLSASRPQDRQFILSSKKLLLSDSGFYLCAWSPTDIFQETQYFGPGTRLLVL.